This T cell receptor beta chain was profiled in a study of CD8+ T cells in alopecia areata. This clone was detected a few times. Additional DNA sequences in this sample encode the identical CDR3. Reverse transcription of extracted RNA yielded cDNA, which provided the sequencing template. Data came from immunoSEQ multiplex PCR; TCRdb stores just in-frame clones and leaves some out. The sample carries about 180,000 clones, around three fifths recorded once. There are 13 residues in the CDR3. The germline gives CDR1 SQVTM, CDR2 ANQGSEA. V lost 4 bases, J lost 4 bases, and 11 bases lay in between. This chain connects TRBV29-1 to TRBJ1-5; TRBD1 might be the D (6 bases). The origin of this receptor is a human donor with alopecia areata. Sequencing was performed on CD4+ T cells sorted from blood, taken at week 0. The CDR3 loop reads CSVGGQGNQPQHF. CDR3 DNA: TGCAGCGTTGGGGGGCAGGGGAATCAGCCCCAGCATTTT.